Listed below are T cell receptor beta chains from one sample, sequenced in a study of beta chain features in type 1 diabetes. Generated by immunoSEQ multiplex PCR, the TCRdb table keeps only in-frame clones and is missing some. The repertoire holds fewer than 250,000 clones, roughly 14% seen once, with more than 0.02% in the top ten. Sequencing was performed on naive CD4+ T cells from blood. The receptors come from a woman aged 40-49 years in good health. Both conserved end residues are part of each CDR3. D genes are given only for firm matches. Where a row states a size, it is once, few, many or the class of an expanded clone; other rows omit it.

abundance	j_gene	v_gene	d_gene	CDR3nt	CDR3aa
-	TRBJ1-4	TRBV15	TRBD1	TGTGCCACCAGCAGACCAGCCGACAGGGAAAATGAAAAACTGTTTTTT	CATSRPADRENEKLFF
few	TRBJ2-1	TRBV5-4	TRBD2	TGTGCCAGCAGCTCCCCTAGCGGTTGGAGCTCCTACAATGAGCAGTTCTTC	CASSSPSGWSSYNEQFF
-	TRBJ1-2	TRBV19	-	TGTGCCAGTAACGGGCCGGGACACATAATTAACTATGGCTACACCTTC	CASNGPGHIINYGYTF
few	TRBJ1-2	TRBV6-4	-	TGTGCCAGCAGTTTACACTTGAAGACAGGTTCCTCCGGCTACACCTTC	CASSLHLKTGSSGYTF
few	TRBJ1-2	TRBV6-6	-	TGTGCCAGCAGTTACCACTTGCCGGGGGACTATGGCTACACCTTC	CASSYHLPGDYGYTF
few	TRBJ2-5	TRBV28	-	TGTGCCAGCACCGCAGGAGGGAGGGAGACCCAGTACTTC	CASTAGGRETQYF
few	TRBJ2-2	TRBV5-1	-	TGCGCCAGCAGTCGCGAAGCACAGGGCGCCAACACCGGGGAGCTGTTTTTT	CASSREAQGANTGELFF
-	TRBJ1-4	TRBV7-9	-	TGTGCCAGCAGCATCGGGACAACCACAACTAATGAAAAACTGTTTTTT	CASSIGTTTTNEKLFF
-	TRBJ2-7	TRBV5-1	-	TGCGCCAGCAGCTTGGCCAATAGCTACGAGCAGTACTTC	CASSLANSYEQYF
-	TRBJ2-7	TRBV7-2	-	TGTGCCAGCAGCGCACCGCAGGGCCCGCTCTACGAGCAGTACTTC	CASSAPQGPLYEQYF
-	TRBJ2-3	TRBV11-2	TRBD2	TGTGCCAGCAGCTTACGACTAGCGGGGGGTCACCCAGACACAGATACGCAGTATTTT	CASSLRLAGGHPDTDTQYF
few	TRBJ2-1	TRBV6-1	-	TGTGCCAGCACAGGCAGCTCCTACAATGAGCAGTTCTTC	CASTGSSYNEQFF
few	TRBJ1-1	TRBV2	-	TGTGCCAGCAGTGAAAGCAGGGAGAACACTGAAGCTTTCTTT	CASSESRENTEAFF
few	TRBJ1-6	TRBV27	-	TGTGCCAGCACCTTTCGCCTTGGGGGGGTATCCTATAATTCACCCCTCCACTTT	CASTFRLGGVSYNSPLHF
-	TRBJ2-7	TRBV2	-	TGTGCCAGCAGTGAAGGGACTTTTTCCTACGAGCAGTACTTC	CASSEGTFSYEQYF
few	TRBJ2-3	TRBV2	-	TGTGCCAGCTCTGGGGGCCGGACAGATACGCAGTATTTT	CASSGGRTDTQYF
-	TRBJ1-1	TRBV4-3	TRBD1	TGCGCCAGCAGCCAGGACCTCCAGGACAGGGAGGCTTTCTTT	CASSQDLQDREAFF
-	TRBJ2-7	TRBV6-1	TRBD1	TGTGCCAGCAGTCTGACAGGGAGCTCCTACGAGCAGTACTTC	CASSLTGSSYEQYF
-	TRBJ1-1	TRBV29-1	-	TGCAGCGTTTCGGTGGGGGGAATGAACACTGAAGCTTTCTTT	CSVSVGGMNTEAFF
-	TRBJ2-3	TRBV2	-	TGTGCCAGCACCCGAACCCAGGTAACAGATACGCAGTATTTT	CASTRTQVTDTQYF
-	TRBJ1-2	TRBV6-1	TRBD1	TGTGCCAGCAGGGCCGGGACAGGGTATGGCTACACCTTC	CASRAGTGYGYTF
-	TRBJ2-1	TRBV9	-	TGTGCCAGCAGCGTTCCTTTTACTAATGAGCAGTTCTTC	CASSVPFTNEQFF
-	TRBJ2-1	TRBV9	TRBD2	TGTGCCAGCAGCGTAGCGCTGCTAGCGGGGCAGGACAATGAGCAGTTCTTC	CASSVALLAGQDNEQFF
-	TRBJ1-4	TRBV5-6	-	TGTGCCAGCAGCTTAGCCGGGAATAATGAAAAACTGTTTTTT	CASSLAGNNEKLFF
-	TRBJ1-1	TRBV18	-	TGTGCCAGCTCACCAAGAGGGTTCGGAGTGTACACTGAAGCTTTCTTT	CASSPRGFGVYTEAFF
-	TRBJ2-7	TRBV7-2	-	TGTGCCAGCGGTCAGGGATACGAGCAGTACTTC	CASGQGYEQYF
few	TRBJ1-2	TRBV28	-	TGTGCCAGCAGTCCGACTCATGGCTACACCTTC	CASSPTHGYTF
-	TRBJ2-3	TRBV5-1	-	TGCGCCAGCAGCTTGGGGCGCACAGGGTCAGATACGCAGTATTTT	CASSLGRTGSDTQYF
-	TRBJ1-2	TRBV2	-	TGTGCCAGCAGTGTAGGGGTGGGAGGCTACACCTTC	CASSVGVGGYTF
few	TRBJ1-6	TRBV25-1	TRBD1	TGTGCCAGCAGATCAACAGGGGGTAATTCACCCCTCCACTTT	CASRSTGGNSPLHF
-	TRBJ2-7	TRBV12-5	-	TGTGCTAGTGGTTTGGTACTTAGCGTGAGCTCCTACGAGCAGTACTTC	CASGLVLSVSSYEQYF
-	TRBJ2-1	TRBV7-6	TRBD2	TGTGCCAGCAGCCCCGGACTAGCGGCAAGTGAGCAGTTCTTC	CASSPGLAASEQFF
-	TRBJ1-6	TRBV6-6	TRBD1	TGTGCCAGCAGGCGGACAGGGGCAGGTTCACCCCTCCACTTT	CASRRTGAGSPLHF
few	TRBJ2-1	TRBV5-1	TRBD1	TGCGCCAGCAGCTCAAGATCCGGGACAGGGAATGGTAATGAGCAGTTCTTC	CASSSRSGTGNGNEQFF
-	TRBJ2-7	TRBV29-1	-	TGCAGCGTTACTAAGCCGGGACAAACCTACGAGCAGTACTTC	CSVTKPGQTYEQYF
-	TRBJ1-2	TRBV27	TRBD1	TGTGCCAGCAGTATGGGGACAGGACTTCGTTGGTATGGCTACACCTTC	CASSMGTGLRWYGYTF
-	TRBJ2-2	TRBV5-1	-	TGCGCCAGCAGCTTGGATCCAGGGCAACACACCGGGGAGCTGTTTTTT	CASSLDPGQHTGELFF
few	TRBJ2-7	TRBV18	TRBD2	TGTGCCAGCTCACCAATCAACGAGATAGCGGGGCAGCAGTACTTC	CASSPINEIAGQQYF
-	TRBJ2-1	TRBV18	TRBD2	TGTGCCAGCTCCCAACTAGCGAGCTCCTACAATGAGCAGTTCTTC	CASSQLASSYNEQFF
-	TRBJ2-5	TRBV7-9	-	TGTGCCAGCAGCTCGCTCGGGTCCTTAGTGGCGGAGACCCAGTACTTC	CASSSLGSLVAETQYF
few	TRBJ2-3	TRBV7-2	-	TGTGCCAGCAGCGAGACGGGGGGCCGGGCAGATACGCAGTATTTT	CASSETGGRADTQYF
-	TRBJ1-5	TRBV5-1	-	TGCGCCAGCAGCATGGGGCCCGCTGACAGTGTTCTCAATCAGCCCCAGCATTTT	CASSMGPADSVLNQPQHF
-	TRBJ1-2	TRBV5-1	TRBD1	TGCGCCAGCAGCAGGGGAGTCCCGGGACAGGGGTTCGGCTATGGCTACACCTTC	CASSRGVPGQGFGYGYTF
-	TRBJ1-2	TRBV18	-	TGTGCCAGCTCACCGGGAGACAGGCCTCACACCTTC	CASSPGDRPHTF
-	TRBJ1-6	TRBV2	-	TGTGCCAGCAGTTCCGAGGCGGTCTATAATTCACCCCTCCACTTT	CASSSEAVYNSPLHF
many	TRBJ2-5	TRBV10-3	-	TGTGCCATCAGACCGGGAATACAAGAGACCCAGTACTTC	CAIRPGIQETQYF